Detailed here is one T cell receptor (beta chain). This sample is drawn from a study of patients and donors after allogeneic stem cell transplantation. Germline values: CDR1 SGHRS, CDR2 YFSETQ. Trimming stripped 0 bases from V and 2 bases from J, with 9 bases between. CDR3 size: 15 residues. A single record per CDR3 protein comes from TCRdb applying MiXCR to the RT-PCR reads. This table has 90,000 to 130,000 distinct CDR3 sequences, 35% appearing once. The chain combines TRBV5-1 with TRBJ2-1, with TRBD1 as a possible D gene (5 bases). This clonotype was obtained from a human donor who was either an allogeneic HSCT recipient or a stem cell or donor lymphocyte infusion donor (not recorded which). It is not recorded whose cells these are; they may come from a transplant donor. Sequencing was done on a sample of blood, either unsorted or a sorted T cell fraction (not recorded which). CDR3 in DNA: TGCGCCAGCAGCTTGGCCCTAGGGGCCTACAATGAGCAGTTCTTC. Translation gives CASSLALGAYNEQFF.